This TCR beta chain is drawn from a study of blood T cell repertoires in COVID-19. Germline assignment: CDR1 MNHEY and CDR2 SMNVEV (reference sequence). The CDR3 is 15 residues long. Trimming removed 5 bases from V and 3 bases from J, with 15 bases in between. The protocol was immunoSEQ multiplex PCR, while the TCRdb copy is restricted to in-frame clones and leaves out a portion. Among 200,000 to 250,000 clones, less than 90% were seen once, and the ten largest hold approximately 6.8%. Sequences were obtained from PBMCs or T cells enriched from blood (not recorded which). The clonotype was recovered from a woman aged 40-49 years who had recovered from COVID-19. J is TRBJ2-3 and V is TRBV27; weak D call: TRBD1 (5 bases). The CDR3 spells CASSHSTGATDTQYF. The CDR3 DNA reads TGTGCCAGCAGTCACAGCACAGGAGCAACAGATACGCAGTATTTT.